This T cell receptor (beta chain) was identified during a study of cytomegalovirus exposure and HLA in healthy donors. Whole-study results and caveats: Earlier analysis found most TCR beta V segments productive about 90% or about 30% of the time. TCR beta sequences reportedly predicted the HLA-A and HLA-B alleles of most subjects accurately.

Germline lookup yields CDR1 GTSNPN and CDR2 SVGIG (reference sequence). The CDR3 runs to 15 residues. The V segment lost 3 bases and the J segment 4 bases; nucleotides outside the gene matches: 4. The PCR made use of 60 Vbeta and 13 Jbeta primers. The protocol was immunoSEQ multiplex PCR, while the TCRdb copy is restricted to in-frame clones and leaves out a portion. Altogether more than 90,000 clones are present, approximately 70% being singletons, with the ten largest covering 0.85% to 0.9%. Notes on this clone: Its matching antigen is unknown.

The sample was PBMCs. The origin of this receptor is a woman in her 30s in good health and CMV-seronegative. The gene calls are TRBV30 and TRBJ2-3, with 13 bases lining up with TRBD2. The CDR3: CAWRLAGGLADTQYF. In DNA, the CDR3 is TGTGCCTGGAGACTAGCGGGGGGGCTGGCAGATACGCAGTATTTT.